Listed here is a single T cell receptor (beta chain). The CDR3 runs to 15 residues. V was pared by 1 base and J by 8 bases, with 16 bases between. CDR1 and CDR2 (germline): SGHKS, YYEKEE (reference sequence). The data were obtained in a study of blood T cell repertoires in COVID-19. Study context: There were acute and convalescent COVID-19 samples, and they came from the United States, Italy and Spain. From T cells, B-cell-depleted T cells, or PBMCs came the material, which was cDNA or gDNA.

Source study methods: Counts of nucleated cells, estimated from reference gene primer amplification, were obtained. Produced via immunoSEQ multiplex PCR; TCRdb's table is partial and in-frame only. The V and J calls and the clone size are those of that table, but D and trimming were determined from the DNA. The data hold about 170,000 clones, with about 83% observed a single time. The chain uses TRBV5-5 and TRBJ2-1; D perhaps matches TRBD2 (5 bases). This receptor was taken from a woman aged 70 to 79 who had recovered from COVID-19. Material: peripheral blood. CDR3 sequence (DNA): TGTGCCAGCAGCTTGTCAGATGGGAGTTGGGATGAGCAGTTCTTC. This codes for CASSLSDGSWDEQFF.